This T cell receptor (beta chain) is from a study of radiation and T cells in renal cell carcinoma. Details on this clone: Antigen specificity is unknown.

Regarding the study as a whole: From baseline, blood top tumor clonotypes peaked at 2 weeks post-radiation.

Clones were read by immunoSEQ multiplex PCR, and TCRdb kept only the in-frame ones, dropping some. The table shows roughly 120,000 clones, with 81% occurring only once. Time point defined: blood 2 weeks post-SBRT. Treatment: 15 Gy SBRT to primary tumor, nephrectomy 4 weeks later. Radiation-treated patients gave blood at baseline, week 2 and week 4. The receptor comes from a woman aged 55-70 years with renal cell carcinoma. The source was blood, collected from a patient whose treatment included radiotherapy and nephrectomy.

This CDR3 reads CASSASLANYGYTF. CDR3 bases: TGTGCCAGCAGCGCCTCATTAGCTAACTATGGCTACACCTTC. The chain carries TRBV9 and TRBJ1-2; D not resolved. This CDR3 is 14 amino acids long. Germline V gene lookup returns CDR1 SGDLS and CDR2 YYNGEE. V was shortened by 3 bases and J by 0 bases, with 9 bases between the two germline ends.